The T cell receptor beta chain under discussion was sequenced for a study of T-cell reconstitution after alpha-beta-depleted transplantation in children. Unique molecular identifiers were used to barcode this TCRbeta library. TCRdb reanalysed the PCR reads using MiXCR and keeps one entry per CDR3 protein. The data contain over 450,000 distinct CDR3 sequences, over 9.5% of them singletons. Trimming cost V 7 bases and J 4 bases, with 11 bases left between them. The germline V gene encodes CDR1 MDHEN and CDR2 SYDVKM. This CDR3 region has 13 residues. This clonotype was recorded many times. The antigen remains undetermined. Findings and caveats of the study: The origin of high day-60 TCRbeta diversity in some patients lay in surviving recipient T cells and thymic progenitors. T-cell counts and diversity at one year post-transplant came mainly from newly produced T cells.

The genes are TRBV28 and TRBJ1-5; D unclear. This clonotype was obtained from a child aged 2 to 10 with inherited bone marrow failure, due to receive a stem cell transplant. Sequencing used PBMCs, obtained before TCRalphabeta/CD19-depleted stem cell transplant. CDR3 residues: CASTITVNQPQHF. Here the CDR3 DNA reads TGTGCCAGCACCATAACAGTTAATCAGCCCCAGCATTTT. Combining the CDR3 with reference TRBV28 and TRBJ1-5 gives the whole variable domain DVKVTQSSRYLVKRTGEKVFLECVQDMDHENMFWYRQDPGLGLRLIYFSYDVKMKEKGDIPEGYSVSREKKERFSLILESASTNQTSMYLCASTITVNQPQHFGDGTRLSIL.